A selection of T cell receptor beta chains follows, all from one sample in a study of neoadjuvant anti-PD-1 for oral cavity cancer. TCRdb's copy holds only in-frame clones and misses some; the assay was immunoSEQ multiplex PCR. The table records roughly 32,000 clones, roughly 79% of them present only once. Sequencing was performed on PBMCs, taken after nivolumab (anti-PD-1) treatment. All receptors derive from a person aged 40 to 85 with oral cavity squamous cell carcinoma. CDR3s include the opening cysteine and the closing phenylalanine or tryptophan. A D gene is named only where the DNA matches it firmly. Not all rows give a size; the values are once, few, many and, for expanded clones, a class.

CDR3aa: CSVAGRTNTGELFF; CDR3nt: TGCAGCGTGGCGGGACGGACGAACACCGGGGAGCTGTTTTTT; d_gene: -; abundance: -; v_gene: TRBV29-1; len: 14; j_gene: TRBJ2-2
CDR3aa: CASSLGAPTSGYNEQFF; CDR3nt: TGCGCCAGCAGCCTGGGGGCCCCGACTAGCGGTTACAATGAGCAGTTCTTC; d_gene: TRBD2; abundance: once; v_gene: TRBV4-3; len: 17; j_gene: TRBJ2-1
CDR3aa: CASTLDGNQPQHF; CDR3nt: TGTGCCAGCACCCTTGACGGTAATCAGCCCCAGCATTTT; d_gene: -; abundance: few; v_gene: TRBV6-1; len: 13; j_gene: TRBJ1-5
CDR3aa: CASSLGRNEKLFF; CDR3nt: TGTGCCAGCAGCTTAGGGCGGAATGAAAAACTGTTTTTT; d_gene: -; abundance: -; v_gene: TRBV11-2; len: 13; j_gene: TRBJ1-4
CDR3aa: CASSPLQTGVGGTDTQYF; CDR3nt: TGTGCCAGCTCACCACTTCAAACAGGGGTGGGAGGCACAGATACGCAGTATTTT; d_gene: TRBD1; abundance: -; v_gene: TRBV18; len: 18; j_gene: TRBJ2-3
CDR3aa: CASSLAARFSGELFF; CDR3nt: TGTGCCAGCAGCTTAGCGGCCAGATTCAGCGGGGAGCTGTTTTTT; d_gene: -; abundance: -; v_gene: TRBV7-2; len: 15; j_gene: TRBJ2-2
CDR3aa: CASSLRVGTINNEQFF; CDR3nt: TGTGCCAGCAGCTTACGTGTGGGGACCATCAACAATGAGCAGTTCTTC; d_gene: -; abundance: -; v_gene: TRBV7-9; len: 16; j_gene: TRBJ2-1
CDR3aa: CASSQGRGEQYF; CDR3nt: TGCGCCAGCAGCCAAGGGAGGGGGGAGCAGTACTTC; d_gene: -; abundance: -; v_gene: TRBV4-3; len: 12; j_gene: TRBJ2-7
CDR3aa: CASSLDVGTEAFF; CDR3nt: TGCGCCAGCAGCTTGGATGTTGGCACTGAAGCTTTCTTT; d_gene: -; abundance: -; v_gene: TRBV5-1; len: 13; j_gene: TRBJ1-1
CDR3aa: CASSRGVDTQYF; CDR3nt: TGTGCCAGCAGTCGGGGAGTGGATACGCAGTATTTT; d_gene: -; abundance: -; v_gene: TRBV19; len: 12; j_gene: TRBJ2-3
CDR3aa: CASSLGDSKTQYF; CDR3nt: TGTGCCAGCAGCTTAGGGGACAGCAAGACCCAGTACTTC; d_gene: TRBD1; abundance: -; v_gene: TRBV7-6; len: 13; j_gene: TRBJ2-5
CDR3aa: CAWRGGREAGYTF; CDR3nt: TGTGCCTGGAGGGGGGGCAGGGAGGCTGGCTACACCTTC; d_gene: -; abundance: -; v_gene: TRBV30; len: 13; j_gene: TRBJ1-2
CDR3aa: CASSPGTASSNGYTF; CDR3nt: TGTGCCAGCAGCCCAGGGACAGCCTCTTCTAATGGCTACACCTTC; d_gene: TRBD1; abundance: -; v_gene: TRBV11-2; len: 15; j_gene: TRBJ1-2
CDR3aa: CASSLASPGSGNTIYF; CDR3nt: TGTGCCAGCAGCTTAGCATCGCCGGGTTCTGGAAACACCATATATTTT; d_gene: -; abundance: -; v_gene: TRBV7-2; len: 16; j_gene: TRBJ1-3
CDR3aa: CASSGSRGKGGYGYTF; CDR3nt: TGCGCCAGCAGTGGAAGCCGGGGAAAGGGTGGCTATGGCTACACCTTC; d_gene: -; abundance: -; v_gene: TRBV10-2; len: 16; j_gene: TRBJ1-2
CDR3aa: CATSRDRGNTGELFF; CDR3nt: TGTGCCACCAGCAGAGATCGAGGGAACACCGGGGAGCTGTTTTTT; d_gene: -; abundance: -; v_gene: TRBV15; len: 15; j_gene: TRBJ2-2
CDR3aa: CASSTKYGTADNSPLHF; CDR3nt: TGTGCCAGTAGTACTAAATATGGGACAGCCGATAATTCACCCCTCCACTTT; d_gene: TRBD1; abundance: -; v_gene: TRBV19; len: 17; j_gene: TRBJ1-6
CDR3aa: CASSPGVNSPLHF; CDR3nt: TGTGCCAGCAGCCCAGGGGTTAATTCACCCCTCCACTTT; d_gene: -; abundance: -; v_gene: TRBV2; len: 13; j_gene: TRBJ1-6
CDR3aa: CASSLTGTGNYEQYF; CDR3nt: TGCGCCAGCAGCCTTACCGGGACAGGGAACTACGAGCAGTACTTC; d_gene: TRBD1; abundance: -; v_gene: TRBV5-1; len: 15; j_gene: TRBJ2-7
CDR3aa: CASSVGPGHLNGEQFF; CDR3nt: TGTGCCAGCAGCGTAGGTCCGGGACACTTGAACGGTGAGCAGTTCTTC; d_gene: -; abundance: once; v_gene: TRBV9; len: 16; j_gene: TRBJ2-1
CDR3aa: CASSRTTGDNSPLHF; CDR3nt: TGCGCCAGCAGCCGAACTACAGGGGATAATTCACCCCTCCACTTT; d_gene: TRBD1; abundance: -; v_gene: TRBV4-3; len: 15; j_gene: TRBJ1-6
CDR3aa: CASSADLISPLHF; CDR3nt: TGTGCCAGCAGTGCCGATCTCATTTCACCCCTCCACTTT; d_gene: -; abundance: -; v_gene: TRBV2; len: 13; j_gene: TRBJ1-6
CDR3aa: CASSFRRTSRLRNTIYF; CDR3nt: TGTGCCAGCAGTTTTCGGCGGACCTCTAGGCTGAGAAACACCATATATTTT; d_gene: -; abundance: -; v_gene: TRBV28; len: 17; j_gene: TRBJ1-3
CDR3aa: CATAGNQNNQPQHF; CDR3nt: TGTGCCACGGCGGGGAATCAAAACAATCAGCCCCAGCATTTT; d_gene: -; abundance: -; v_gene: TRBV10-3; len: 14; j_gene: TRBJ1-5
CDR3aa: CASSLRAGRYNSPLHF; CDR3nt: TGTGCCAGCAGCTTGAGGGCAGGAAGATATAATTCACCCCTCCACTTT; d_gene: -; abundance: -; v_gene: TRBV5-5; len: 16; j_gene: TRBJ1-6
CDR3aa: CASSRSGDSEQFF; CDR3nt: TGTGCCAGCAGCCGAAGCGGCGACAGTGAGCAGTTCTTC; d_gene: -; abundance: -; v_gene: TRBV6-1; len: 13; j_gene: TRBJ2-1
CDR3aa: CASSSGGTDTQYF; CDR3nt: TGTGCCAGCAGCTCCGGTGGCACAGATACGCAGTATTTT; d_gene: -; abundance: -; v_gene: TRBV28; len: 13; j_gene: TRBJ2-3
CDR3aa: CASSLGGTSSYEQYF; CDR3nt: TGTGCCAGCAGCTTAGGGGGGACATCCTCCTACGAGCAGTACTTC; d_gene: -; abundance: -; v_gene: TRBV7-8; len: 15; j_gene: TRBJ2-7
CDR3aa: CASSHTPPGFAGSGELFF; CDR3nt: TGTGCCAGCAGCCATACGCCCCCCGGCTTCGCGGGGAGCGGGGAGCTGTTTTTT; d_gene: -; abundance: -; v_gene: TRBV21-1; len: 18; j_gene: TRBJ2-2
CDR3aa: CASSVSPAHARSYNEQFF; CDR3nt: TGTGCCAGCAGCGTATCCCCAGCTCACGCCCGATCCTACAATGAGCAGTTCTTC; d_gene: -; abundance: -; v_gene: TRBV9; len: 18; j_gene: TRBJ2-1
CDR3aa: CASSSGLAGITDTQYF; CDR3nt: TGTGCCAGCAGCTCGGGACTAGCGGGGATCACAGATACGCAGTATTTT; d_gene: TRBD2; abundance: -; v_gene: TRBV7-9; len: 16; j_gene: TRBJ2-3
CDR3aa: CASSQDTATGVRYEQYF; CDR3nt: TGCGCCAGCAGCCAAGATACGGCGACAGGGGTGCGATACGAGCAGTACTTC; d_gene: TRBD1; abundance: -; v_gene: TRBV4-3; len: 17; j_gene: TRBJ2-7
CDR3aa: CASSLVGVRDEQYF; CDR3nt: TGTGCCAGCAGCTTAGTAGGGGTCCGGGACGAGCAGTACTTC; d_gene: -; abundance: once; v_gene: TRBV11-2; len: 14; j_gene: TRBJ2-7
CDR3aa: CASSSPQGSLPYNEQFF; CDR3nt: TGTGCCAGCAGTTCCCCACAGGGTTCCCTACCCTACAATGAGCAGTTCTTC; d_gene: -; abundance: -; v_gene: TRBV27; len: 17; j_gene: TRBJ2-1
CDR3aa: CASSWGLVSYNEQFF; CDR3nt: TGTGCCAGCAGCTGGGGACTAGTCTCCTACAATGAGCAGTTCTTC; d_gene: TRBD2; abundance: medium-sized; v_gene: TRBV13; len: 15; j_gene: TRBJ2-1
CDR3aa: CASSLIRFEGGKNTEAFF; CDR3nt: TGTGCCAGCAGTTTAATTCGGTTCGAGGGCGGGAAAAACACTGAAGCTTTCTTT; d_gene: -; abundance: -; v_gene: TRBV27; len: 18; j_gene: TRBJ1-1
CDR3aa: CASSLKGGNYGYTF; CDR3nt: TGTGCCAGCAGCTTGAAAGGGGGCAACTATGGCTACACCTTC; d_gene: TRBD1; abundance: -; v_gene: TRBV5-6; len: 14; j_gene: TRBJ1-2
CDR3aa: CASTRTVNEQFF; CDR3nt: TGTGCCAGCACCCGGACTGTGAATGAGCAGTTCTTC; d_gene: -; abundance: -; v_gene: TRBV7-8; len: 12; j_gene: TRBJ2-1
CDR3aa: CASSRDSSYEQYF; CDR3nt: TGTGCCAGCAGCCGGGACAGCTCCTACGAGCAGTACTTC; d_gene: TRBD1; abundance: -; v_gene: TRBV7-9; len: 13; j_gene: TRBJ2-7
CDR3aa: CATLRQVNEKLFF; CDR3nt: TGTGCCACTTTGAGACAGGTTAATGAAAAACTGTTTTTT; d_gene: -; abundance: -; v_gene: TRBV28; len: 13; j_gene: TRBJ1-4
CDR3aa: CASSLAPAGQPVGGEKLFF; CDR3nt: TGTGCCAGCAGCTTAGCCCCGGCGGGACAGCCAGTCGGAGGGGAAAAACTGTTTTTT; d_gene: TRBD1; abundance: -; v_gene: TRBV7-2; len: 19; j_gene: TRBJ1-4
CDR3aa: CASSFQRTSGGETQYF; CDR3nt: TGTGCCAGCAGCTTTCAAAGGACTAGCGGGGGCGAGACCCAGTACTTC; d_gene: TRBD2; abundance: -; v_gene: TRBV7-9; len: 16; j_gene: TRBJ2-5
CDR3aa: CASSLEPRSLIANYGYTF; CDR3nt: TGCGCCAGCAGCTTGGAACCCCGATCACTAATAGCTAACTATGGCTACACCTTC; d_gene: -; abundance: once; v_gene: TRBV5-1; len: 18; j_gene: TRBJ1-2
CDR3aa: CASSGGWSPLHF; CDR3nt: TGTGCCAGTAGTGGGGGGTGGTCACCCCTCCACTTT; d_gene: -; abundance: -; v_gene: TRBV19; len: 12; j_gene: TRBJ1-6
CDR3aa: CASSQRTGQNYSPLHF; CDR3nt: TGCGCCAGCAGCCAGAGGACAGGGCAGAATTATTCACCCCTCCACTTT; d_gene: TRBD1; abundance: -; v_gene: TRBV4-1; len: 16; j_gene: TRBJ1-6
CDR3aa: CASSEDNRQHTQYF; CDR3nt: TGCGCCAGCAGTGAGGACAACAGACAGCATACGCAGTATTTT; d_gene: -; abundance: -; v_gene: TRBV10-1; len: 14; j_gene: TRBJ2-3
CDR3aa: CASSLGYRDRQSQPQHF; CDR3nt: TGTGCCAGCAGCTTAGGTTACCGGGACAGACAGAGTCAGCCCCAGCATTTT; d_gene: TRBD1; abundance: -; v_gene: TRBV5-6; len: 17; j_gene: TRBJ1-5
CDR3aa: CARLGGLKVTDTQYF; CDR3nt: TGTGCCAGACTTGGGGGTCTTAAAGTCACAGATACGCAGTATTTT; d_gene: -; abundance: -; v_gene: TRBV6-1; len: 15; j_gene: TRBJ2-3
CDR3aa: CASSVGTGRSEAFF; CDR3nt: TGTGCCAGCAGCGTGGGGACAGGGCGATCTGAAGCTTTCTTT; d_gene: TRBD1; abundance: few; v_gene: TRBV2; len: 14; j_gene: TRBJ1-1
CDR3aa: CASTPAREGSPQHF; CDR3nt: TGTGCCAGTACCCCCGCGCGGGAGGGTAGTCCCCAGCATTTT; d_gene: -; abundance: -; v_gene: TRBV6-6; len: 14; j_gene: TRBJ1-5
CDR3aa: CASSQKVFREDTEAFF; CDR3nt: TGCGCCAGCAGCCAGAAGGTATTCCGGGAAGACACTGAAGCTTTCTTT; d_gene: -; abundance: -; v_gene: TRBV4-3; len: 16; j_gene: TRBJ1-1
CDR3aa: CASSDRYEQYF; CDR3nt: TGTGCCAGCAGTGATAGGTACGAGCAGTACTTC; d_gene: -; abundance: -; v_gene: TRBV6-1; len: 11; j_gene: TRBJ2-7
CDR3aa: CASSLVPGSVTDTQYF; CDR3nt: TGCGCCAGCAGCTTGGTGCCAGGTTCGGTCACAGATACGCAGTATTTT; d_gene: -; abundance: few; v_gene: TRBV5-1; len: 16; j_gene: TRBJ2-3
CDR3aa: CASSKSTLNTEAFF; CDR3nt: TGTGCCAGTAGTAAAAGCACTCTGAACACTGAAGCTTTCTTT; d_gene: -; abundance: few; v_gene: TRBV19; len: 14; j_gene: TRBJ1-1